This entry lists 23 T cell receptor beta chains sequenced from one sample in a study of early stage breast cancer tumors. Clones were sequenced by immunoSEQ multiplex PCR, and TCRdb holds only the in-frame ones, with some missing. The table records more than 20,000 clones, 76% of them present only once. The specimen sequenced was blood. Source of these receptors: a person between 60 and 70 years old with breast cancer.

The chain joins TRBV5-5 to TRBJ1-1; D ambiguous. CDR1 and CDR2 (germline): SGHKS, YYEKEE (reference sequence). There are 14 residues in the CDR3. The germline V and J ends were trimmed by 3 bases and 4 bases, with 13 bases remaining between them. The CDR3 loop reads CASSSRHQGTEAFF. CDR3 coding DNA: TGTGCCAGCAGCTCCCGACACCAAGGCACTGAAGCTTTCTTT.

The V call is TRBV30, the J call TRBJ2-7; weak D call: TRBD2 (5 bases). Germline V gives CDR1 GTSNPN, CDR2 SVGIG (reference sequence). The ends were cut back, 1 base at V and 4 bases at J, with 14 bases in the middle. The CDR3 length is 14 residues. The CDR3 loop reads CAWSGTGSPYEQYF. As DNA, the CDR3 is TGTGCCTGGAGTGGGACTGGGTCCCCATACGAGCAGTACTTC. The variable domain in full, with the rest retrieved from reference TRBV30 and TRBJ2-7, is SQTIHQWPATLVQPVGSPLSLECTVEGTSNPNLYWYRQAAGRGLQLLFYSVGIGQISSEVPQNLSASRPQDRQFILSSKKLLLSDSGFYLCAWSGTGSPYEQYFGPGTRLTVT.

In this sample, this clone turned up once. The chain couples TRBV29-1 to TRBJ2-2; 7 nucleotides agree with TRBD2. Germline values: CDR1 SQVTM, CDR2 ANQGSEA. V was pared by 3 bases and J by 5 bases, with 6 bases of the junction left unmatched. The CDR3 has 14 amino acids. CDR3 sequence reads: CSVDTGGRTGELFF. CDR3 in DNA: TGCAGCGTTGATACGGGAGGACGGACCGGGGAGCTGTTTTTT.

The rearrangement uses TRBV2 and TRBJ1-1, with D hard to call. Germline loops: CDR1 SNHLY, CDR2 FYNNEI. CDR3 length: 13 residues. Deletions cut 5 bases from V and 7 bases from J, with 14 bases between. The CDR3 DNA sequence: TGTGCCAGCAGTCCAGGACGGGGAAATGAAGCTTTCTTT. Residues: CASSPGRGNEAFF.

The chain combines TRBV4-1 with TRBJ1-2; D possibly corresponds to TRBD1 (5 bases). V was shortened by 1 base and J by 2 bases, with 11 bases between the two germline ends. Germline V gene data show CDR1 as MGHRA and CDR2 as YSYEKL. This CDR3 is built from 15 residues. The CDR3 region is CASSQAPGTNYGYTF. CDR3 bases: TGCGCCAGCAGCCAAGCTCCAGGGACGAACTATGGCTACACCTTC.

The V gene is TRBV6-5, the J gene TRBJ1-1; maybe TRBD1 (6 bases). V lost 7 bases and J 4 bases, leaving 13 bases between the germline ends. Germline V CDR1 and CDR2: MNHEY, SVGAGI. There are 13 residues in the CDR3. The CDR3 nucleotides read TGTGCCAGCACCCCCGGCAGGGGCACTGAAGCTTTCTTT. Translated: CASTPGRGTEAFF.

The chain is built from TRBV2 and TRBJ2-4; D unclear. In germline, CDR1 is SNHLY, CDR2 FYNNEI. The V end was cut by 2 bases, the J end by 0 bases, with 5 bases between. There are 14 residues in the CDR3. The CDR3 coding sequence is TGTGCCAGCAGTGAATTGGGAGCCAAAAACATTCAGTACTTC. This gives the protein CASSELGAKNIQYF.

The rearrangement links TRBV2 to TRBJ2-2; 8 bases align to TRBD2. The CDR3 sequence is 15 residues long. Unmatched junction bases numbered 4, after V lost 3 bases and J lost 4 bases. CDR1 and CDR2 from the germline V gene are SNHLY and FYNNEI. The CDR3: CASSDKLAGTGELFF. CDR3 DNA sequence: TGTGCCAGCAGTGATAAGCTAGCGGGCACCGGGGAGCTGTTTTTT.

The V and J genes are TRBV18 and TRBJ1-5; 8 positions agree with TRBD1. Germline V gene sequence: CDR1 KGHSH, CDR2 LQKENI. This CDR3 region has 14 residues. V shed 5 bases, J shed 6 bases, and the junction held 6 bases outside the gene matches. CDR3 sequence: CASSLDRALQPQHF. CDR3 coding DNA: TGTGCCAGCTCATTGGACAGGGCGCTTCAGCCCCAGCATTTT.

The gene calls are TRBV5-1 and TRBJ2-5; D gene ambiguous. Trimming stripped 3 bases from V and 5 bases from J, with 5 bases between. The CDR3 sequence is 11 residues long. Germline V gene data show CDR1 as SGHRS and CDR2 as YFSETQ. In DNA, the CDR3 is TGCGCCAGCAGCTCGGGCGAGACCCAGTACTTC. As protein: CASSSGETQYF.

V is TRBV10-1 and J is TRBJ2-3, with a possible D match to TRBD1 (5 bases). V was trimmed by 3 bases and J by 4 bases, leaving 14 bases between them. Germline V gene sequence: CDR1 WNHNN, CDR2 SYGVQD (reference sequence). The CDR3 covers 15 residues. CDR3 sequence reads: CASSDQGKVPDTQYF. The CDR3 region has the DNA TGCGCCAGCAGTGATCAGGGAAAAGTTCCAGATACGCAGTATTTT.

In DNA form, the CDR3 reads TGCGCCAGCAGCTTGGCGGGACAGGCGAACACTGAAGCTTTCTTT. This gives the protein CASSLAGQANTEAFF. V and J are TRBV5-1 and TRBJ1-1, with 8 nucleotides matching TRBD1. V trimming: 0 bases; J trimming: 1 base; junction bases outside the gene matches: 2. Germline assignment: CDR1 SGHRS and CDR2 YFSETQ. The CDR3 length is 15 residues. The full variable domain, completed using reference TRBV5-1 and TRBJ1-1, is KAGVTQTPRYLIKTRGQQVTLSCSPISGHRSVSWYQQTPGQGLQFLFEYFSETQRNKGNFPGRFSGRQFSNSRSEMNVSTLELGDSALYLCASSLAGQANTEAFFGQGTRLTVV.

This clone is medium-sized in the sample. The chain joins TRBV4-1 to TRBJ2-7; 7 bases fit TRBD2. Germline V gene sequence: CDR1 MGHRA, CDR2 YSYEKL. This CDR3 region has 16 residues. The J segment lost 4 bases and the V segment lost 2 bases, leaving 11 bases of the junction unmatched. In nucleotides, the CDR3 is TGCGCCAGCAGCCAATCTTTTGGCGGGAGTGCGTACGAGCAGTACTTC. Amino acids: CASSQSFGGSAYEQYF.

The chain recombines TRBV7-9 with TRBJ1-5, with no clear D. CDR3 length: 12 residues. V dropped 4 bases and J dropped 4 bases, with 5 bases sitting between them. Germline V gives CDR1 SEHNR, CDR2 FQNEAQ (reference sequence). The CDR3 sequence: CASSSQNQPQHF. Here the CDR3 DNA reads TGTGCCAGCAGCTCGCAAAATCAGCCCCAGCATTTT.

Only a few counts were recorded for this clone. This chain links TRBV5-8 with TRBJ2-4, with D possibly TRBD1 on 5 matching bases. Trimming left V 0 bases short and J 0 bases short, with 7 bases between. The CDR3 totals 15 residues. Germline CDR1 reads SGHTS; CDR2 reads YDEGEE. CDR3 nucleotide sequence: TGTGCCAGCAGCTTGGAAAGGGGAGCCAAAAACATTCAGTACTTC. Translating gives CASSLERGAKNIQYF.

V usage is TRBV6-1 and J usage is TRBJ2-1, with 9 positions matching TRBD2. Germline values: CDR1 MNHNS, CDR2 SASEGT. With V trimmed by 6 bases and J by 3 bases, 3 bases remained unmatched. This CDR3 has 14 residues. CDR3 sequence: CASSLAGYYNEQFF. Here the CDR3 DNA reads TGTGCCAGCAGCCTAGCGGGATACTACAATGAGCAGTTCTTC.

This chain connects TRBV4-1 to TRBJ2-2, with D perhaps matching TRBD2 (7 bases). Trimming took off 8 bases at V and 2 bases at J, with 18 bases between the two ends. Germline V CDR1 and CDR2: MGHRA, YSYEKL. The CDR3 runs to 16 residues. CDR3 sequence: CASGGSGGYNTGELFF. The CDR3 nucleotides are TGCGCCAGCGGGGGTTCGGGGGGCTACAACACCGGGGAGCTGTTTTTT.

The gene calls are TRBV19 and TRBJ2-7, with no clear D. This CDR3 is 15 amino acids long. Germline-derived CDR1 and CDR2 are LNHDA and SQIVND (reference sequence). V was cut by 2 bases and J by 0 bases, with 11 bases left in between. The CDR3 coding sequence is TGTGCCAGTAGTATAAGCCATGCTGGCTCCTACGAGCAGTACTTC. Protein product: CASSISHAGSYEQYF.

The genes are TRBV18 and TRBJ1-3; a possible D gene is TRBD1 (5 bases). The V end was cut by 6 bases, the J end by 2 bases, with 11 bases between. Germline-derived CDR1 and CDR2 are KGHSH and LQKENI. The length of the CDR3 is 14 residues. The CDR3: CASSPDSPGNTIYF. CDR3 bases: TGTGCCAGCTCCCCAGACAGTCCTGGAAACACCATATATTTT.

The chain joins TRBV30 to TRBJ2-7, with 7 bases lining up with TRBD1. Germline trimming cut 0 bases from V and 2 bases from J; bases unmatched to any gene: 4. The CDR3 extends over 14 amino acids. CDR1 and CDR2 from the germline V gene are GTSNPN and SVGIG (reference sequence). The CDR3 sequence: CAWSVGQMTYEQYF. As DNA, the CDR3 is TGTGCCTGGAGTGTGGGACAGATGACCTACGAGCAGTACTTC.

The chain recombines TRBV29-1 with TRBJ2-5; TRBD2 matches 11 bases. Germline CDR1 is SQVTM and CDR2 is ANQGSEA. This CDR3 is built from 13 residues. J was trimmed by 7 bases and V by 5 bases; bases with no gene match: 6. The CDR3 bases are TGCAGCGTTATTAGCGGGGGGGCCGGGACCCAGTACTTC. Its protein product is CSVISGGAGTQYF.

This chain uses TRBV7-9 with TRBJ2-2, with a weak D call TRBD1 (5 bases). The CDR3 consists of 14 residues. Trimming stripped 2 bases from V and 5 bases from J, with 9 bases between. Looked up from germline, CDR1 is SEHNR and CDR2 is FQNEAQ (reference sequence). CDR3 loop: CASSLRRETGELFF. CDR3 DNA sequence: TGTGCCAGCAGCTTACGCAGGGAAACCGGGGAGCTGTTTTTT.

The chain recombines TRBV12-5 with TRBJ2-2; 7 bases map to TRBD1. The CDR3 loop spans 16 amino acids. J was trimmed by 2 bases and V by 3 bases; bases with no gene match: 6. The germline CDR1 and CDR2 sequences are LGHNT and FRNRAP. The CDR3 here is CASGFMTGSNTGELFF. CDR3 in DNA: TGTGCTAGTGGTTTTATGACAGGGAGTAACACCGGGGAGCTGTTTTTT.